This entry describes one TCR beta chain. One end of the junction does not line up with germline, which may come from a read error. Construction of TCR beta libraries relied on iRepertoire HTBI primers and on Arm-PCR targeting CDR3 regions. One entry per CDR3 protein results from TCRdb running MiXCR on the multiplex PCR reads. The sample includes approximately 500,000 distinct CDR3 sequences, 20% to 25% of them seen just once. Time point reported: persistent/refractory GD, antithyroid drugs over 5 years with positive TRAb. There was RNA extracted from PBMCs, and the TCR library was made from it. The data derive from a study of regulatory T cells in long-lasting Graves disease. Study-wide context: The criterion for persistent Graves' disease was over 5 years of antithyroid drugs with positive TSH receptor antibodies.

This CDR3 region has 16 residues. The germline V gene encodes CDR1 SGHDN and CDR2 FVKESK. This chain links TRBV14 with TRBJ2-2; no reliable D call. This material consisted of peripheral blood mononuclear cells (PBMCs), taken when the disease was refractory, from a patient treated with antithyroid drugs. The clonotype comes from a female donor with Graves disease. The CDR3: CASSPLDIPNAGELFF. CDR3 nucleotides: TGTGCCAGCAGCCCCCTGGATATCCCGAACGCCGGGGAGCTGTTTTTT.